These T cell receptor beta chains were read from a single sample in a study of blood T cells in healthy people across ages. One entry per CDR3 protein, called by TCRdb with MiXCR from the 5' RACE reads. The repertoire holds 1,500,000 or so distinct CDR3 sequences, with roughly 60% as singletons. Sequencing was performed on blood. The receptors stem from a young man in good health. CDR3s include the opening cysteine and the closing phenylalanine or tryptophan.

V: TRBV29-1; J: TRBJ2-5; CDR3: CSVQSSGTGGTETQYF
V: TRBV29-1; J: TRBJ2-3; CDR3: CSAQGLLAEAGLSTDTQYF
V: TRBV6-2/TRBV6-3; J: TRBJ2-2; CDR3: CASSYPTGYTGELFF
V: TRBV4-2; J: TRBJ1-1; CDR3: CASSQAIPGETEAFF
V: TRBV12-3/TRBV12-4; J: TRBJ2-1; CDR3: CASSSTHEQFF
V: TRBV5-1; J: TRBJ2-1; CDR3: CASINWGSSYNEQFF
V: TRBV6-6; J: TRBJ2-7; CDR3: CASRLEGRNSYEQYF
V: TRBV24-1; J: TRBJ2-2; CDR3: CATSDRGGNTGELFF
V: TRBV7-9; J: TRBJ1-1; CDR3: CASSLDANMNTEAFF
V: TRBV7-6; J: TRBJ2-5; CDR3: CASSIPAGTSVYQETQYF
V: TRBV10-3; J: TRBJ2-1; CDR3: CAISELGLAGEGEQFF